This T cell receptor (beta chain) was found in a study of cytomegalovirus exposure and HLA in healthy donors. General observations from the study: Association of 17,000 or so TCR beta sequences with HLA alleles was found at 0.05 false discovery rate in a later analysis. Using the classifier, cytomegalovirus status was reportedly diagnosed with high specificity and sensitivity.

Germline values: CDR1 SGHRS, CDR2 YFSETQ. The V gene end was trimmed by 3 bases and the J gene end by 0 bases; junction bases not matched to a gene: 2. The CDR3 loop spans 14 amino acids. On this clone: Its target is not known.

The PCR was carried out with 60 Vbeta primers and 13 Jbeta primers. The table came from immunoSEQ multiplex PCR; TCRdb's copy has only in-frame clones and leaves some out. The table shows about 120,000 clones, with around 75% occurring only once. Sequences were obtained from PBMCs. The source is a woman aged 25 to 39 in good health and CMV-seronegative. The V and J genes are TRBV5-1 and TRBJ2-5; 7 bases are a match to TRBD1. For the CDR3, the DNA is TGCGCCAGCAGCTCCAGGGGGTACCAAGAGACCCAGTACTTC. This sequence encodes CASSSRGYQETQYF. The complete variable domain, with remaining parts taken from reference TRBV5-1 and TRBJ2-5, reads KAGVTQTPRYLIKTRGQQVTLSCSPISGHRSVSWYQQTPGQGLQFLFEYFSETQRNKGNFPGRFSGRQFSNSRSEMNVSTLELGDSALYLCASSSRGYQETQYFGPGTRLLVL.